The clone carrying this T cell receptor beta chain was recorded at least ten times. The CDR3 extends over 16 amino acids. CDR1 is MDHEN, CDR2 SYDVKM, per germline. V lost 5 bases and J lost 5; bases outside the gene matches: 10. The data stem from a study of T cells in Graves' hyperthyroidism and ophthalmopathy. It was RNA transcripts that yielded the amplified TCR beta CDR3 regions. First-round RT-PCR targeting the TCR CDR3 was performed with the HTBI primer set. TCRdb called the multiplex PCR reads again in MiXCR, with one record for every CDR3 protein. The sample records around 290,000 distinct CDR3 sequences, roughly an eighth being singletons.

Sequenced material: blood. This TCR was sampled from a woman aged 40-49 years with Graves' hyperthyroidism. The chain joins TRBV28 to TRBJ2-7; 12 bases are shared with TRBD2. The chain's CDR3 is CASSGVLAGGFHEQYF. The CDR3 region has the DNA TGTGCCAGCAGTGGGGTCCTAGCGGGAGGGTTTCACGAGCAGTACTTC. Using reference TRBV28 and TRBJ2-7 for the parts outside the CDR3, the full variable domain is DVKVTQSSRYLVKRTGEKVFLECVQDMDHENMFWYRQDPGLGLRLIYFSYDVKMKEKGDIPEGYSVSREKKERFSLILESASTNQTSMYLCASSGVLAGGFHEQYFGPGTRLTVT.